This T cell receptor (beta chain) was recorded in a study of shared clonotypes between healthy human individuals. Produced via immunoSEQ multiplex PCR; TCRdb's table is partial and in-frame only. The sample consists of about 2.5 million clones, approximately 90% of them appearing once. Germline CDR1 and CDR2: WSHSY and SAAADI. There are 16 residues in the CDR3. The V end lost 4 bases, the J end lost 0 bases, and 10 bases lay between the germline ends. The clonotype was recovered from a man between 18 and 35 years old in good health. Some clones in this sample may be carry-over from other donors' samples. The sequencing sample was made of naive CD4+ T cells from PBMCs. Described subset: CD45RA+ positively selected. The J gene is TRBJ2-6, the V gene TRBV10-2, with D unclear. The CDR3 sequence is CASSGEQNSGANVLTF. CDR3 nucleotides: TGCGCCAGCAGTGGGGAACAGAACTCTGGGGCCAACGTCCTGACTTTC.